This is a list of T cell receptor beta chains from one sample in a study of cytomegalovirus exposure and HLA in healthy donors. TCRdb's copy holds only in-frame clones and misses some; the assay was immunoSEQ multiplex PCR. The sample data list about 130,000 clones. The sample was PBMCs. The receptors were gathered from a young man in good health and CMV-seronegative. CDR3s include the opening cysteine and the closing phenylalanine or tryptophan. D genes are given only for firm matches.

TRBV19	-	TRBJ1-1	CASSTSSGTEAFF	TGTGCCAGTAGTACTTCCAGTGGCACTGAAGCTTTCTTT
TRBV5-1	-	TRBJ2-1	CASSLPAGTSHNEQFF	TGCGCCAGCAGCTTGCCGGCAGGGACTTCCCACAATGAGCAGTTCTTC
TRBV5-4	TRBD2	TRBJ2-7	CASSLARGLAGSSYEQYF	TGTGCCAGCAGCTTGGCCCGGGGTCTAGCGGGGTCATCCTACGAGCAGTACTTC
TRBV27	-	TRBJ2-7	CASRDKGAWEDEQYF	TGTGCCAGCAGGGATAAGGGGGCTTGGGAGGACGAGCAGTACTTC
TRBV11-2	-	TRBJ2-1	CASTGGLDEQFF	TGTGCCAGCACAGGGGGGCTAGATGAGCAGTTCTTC
TRBV10-3	-	TRBJ1-1	CAISDSPTTPAFF	TGTGCCATCAGTGACTCGCCTACGACTCCAGCTTTCTTT
TRBV5-1	TRBD1	TRBJ2-7	CASKLGQGAYEQYF	TGCGCCAGCAAGCTCGGACAGGGGGCGTACGAGCAGTACTTC
TRBV19	-	TRBJ2-7	CASSTDSYEQYF	TGTGCCAGTAGTACAGACAGTTACGAGCAGTACTTC
TRBV5-4	-	TRBJ1-2	CASSLVGRDYGYTF	TGTGCCAGCAGCTTGGTCGGCCGGGACTATGGCTACACCTTC
TRBV5-6	-	TRBJ1-1	CASSLVPSMNTEAFF	TGTGCCAGCAGCTTGGTACCGAGCATGAACACTGAAGCTTTCTTT
TRBV21-1	-	TRBJ2-7	CASKPGEPGQGTHSSYEQYF	TGTGCCAGCAAACCAGGAGAACCGGGACAGGGTACCCACAGCTCCTACGAGCAGTACTTC
TRBV5-6	TRBD2	TRBJ2-3	CASSLATSGTDTQYF	TGTGCCAGCAGCTTGGCGACTAGCGGCACAGATACGCAGTATTTT
TRBV5-1	-	TRBJ1-4	CASSLGQDGEKLFF	TGCGCCAGCAGCTTGGGACAGGACGGGGAAAAACTGTTTTTT
TRBV9	TRBD2	TRBJ2-2	CASSVGTSISTGELFF	TGTGCCAGCAGCGTCGGGACTAGTATCTCCACCGGGGAGCTGTTTTTT
TRBV10-3	TRBD2	TRBJ2-1	CAISDPSGTTVRNEQFF	TGTGCCATCAGTGATCCTAGCGGGACCACGGTGAGGAATGAGCAGTTCTTC
TRBV5-4	TRBD1	TRBJ2-7	CASSLGTGEAYEQYF	TGTGCCAGCAGCTTAGGGACAGGGGAGGCCTACGAGCAGTACTTC
TRBV4-1	-	TRBJ2-7	CASSQDRAIRYEQYF	TGCGCCAGCAGCCAAGACAGGGCGATAAGGTACGAGCAGTACTTC
TRBV7-8	-	TRBJ2-7	CASSIRRDSYEQYF	TGTGCCAGCAGCATCAGACGGGACTCCTACGAGCAGTACTTC
TRBV9	TRBD2	TRBJ2-1	CASSVALSAAGDNEQFF	TGTGCCAGCAGCGTAGCCCTTTCTGCGGCGGGGGATAATGAGCAGTTCTTC
TRBV7-2	-	TRBJ2-1	CASSPHRPTEQFF	TGTGCCAGCAGCCCGCACAGGCCTACTGAGCAGTTCTTC
TRBV30	-	TRBJ1-2	CAWSQRGARYGYTF	TGTGCCTGGAGCCAACGGGGGGCGCGATATGGCTACACCTTC
TRBV19	-	TRBJ1-1	CASSGRLGNTEAFF	TGTGCCAGTAGTGGCCGACTTGGGAACACTGAAGCTTTCTTT
TRBV29-1	TRBD1	TRBJ2-3	CSVMTGDTDTQYF	TGCAGCGTTATGACAGGGGACACAGATACGCAGTATTTT
TRBV5-1	TRBD1	TRBJ2-7	CASSLGWGQGAHEQYF	TGCGCCAGCAGCTTGGGATGGGGACAGGGTGCCCACGAGCAGTACTTC
TRBV29-1	TRBD1	TRBJ2-3	CSGGQASDTQYF	TGCAGCGGGGGACAGGCGTCCGATACGCAGTATTTT
TRBV4-1	-	TRBJ2-7	CASSQASGYEQYF	TGCGCCAGCAGCCAAGCATCCGGGTACGAGCAGTACTTC
TRBV11-2	TRBD1	TRBJ2-7	CASSQDRVNEQYF	TGTGCCAGCAGCCAGGACAGGGTCAACGAGCAGTACTTC
TRBV13	TRBD1	TRBJ2-1	CASSLGGRDRAGDEQFF	TGTGCCAGCAGCTTAGGCGGTCGGGACAGGGCTGGTGATGAGCAGTTCTTC
TRBV2	-	TRBJ1-3	CASGDHPASSGNTIYF	TGTGCCAGCGGTGACCACCCTGCGAGCTCTGGAAACACCATATATTTT
TRBV9	TRBD2	TRBJ2-3	CASSVVGAGEVTDTQYF	TGTGCCAGCAGCGTAGTAGGAGCGGGAGAGGTGACAGATACGCAGTATTTT
TRBV6-6	-	TRBJ1-1	CAGTDRTNTEAFF	TGTGCCGGTACCGACAGAACGAACACTGAAGCTTTCTTT
TRBV4-3	-	TRBJ2-1	CASSQDVGGEQFF	TGCGCCAGCAGCCAAGATGTCGGCGGTGAGCAGTTCTTC
TRBV6-5	TRBD2	TRBJ2-1	CASQMRGGLMNEQFF	TGTGCCAGTCAAATGCGGGGGGGCTTGATGAATGAGCAGTTCTTC
TRBV18	TRBD2	TRBJ2-3	CASSSRPAGGTDTQYF	TGTGCCAGCTCATCCCGCCCAGCGGGGGGCACAGATACGCAGTATTTT
TRBV6-5	TRBD2	TRBJ2-7	CASSYYSGGWYEQYF	TGTGCCAGCAGTTACTATAGCGGGGGGTGGTACGAGCAGTACTTC
TRBV11-2	TRBD1	TRBJ2-5	CASSHGQEETQYF	TGTGCCAGCAGCCACGGACAGGAAGAGACCCAGTACTTC
TRBV14	-	TRBJ1-1	CASSPNAGAWGTEAFF	TGTGCCAGCAGCCCCAACGCAGGGGCGTGGGGCACTGAAGCTTTCTTT
TRBV27	TRBD2	TRBJ2-7	CASGGVGSSYEQYF	TGTGCCAGCGGGGGGGTGGGGAGCTCCTACGAGCAGTACTTC
TRBV5-5	-	TRBJ1-1	CASSFQGIATEAFF	TGTGCCAGCAGCTTCCAGGGGATTGCCACTGAAGCTTTCTTT
TRBV5-1	TRBD1	TRBJ2-5	CASRLGTGAQETQYF	TGCGCCAGCCGACTTGGGACAGGGGCGCAAGAGACCCAGTACTTC
TRBV7-3	TRBD2	TRBJ2-3	CASSPVAGGITDTQYF	TGTGCCAGCAGCCCCGTAGCGGGGGGGATAACAGATACGCAGTATTTT
TRBV5-6	-	TRBJ1-2	CASSFSGDYGYTF	TGTGCCAGCAGCTTTAGTGGTGACTATGGCTACACCTTC